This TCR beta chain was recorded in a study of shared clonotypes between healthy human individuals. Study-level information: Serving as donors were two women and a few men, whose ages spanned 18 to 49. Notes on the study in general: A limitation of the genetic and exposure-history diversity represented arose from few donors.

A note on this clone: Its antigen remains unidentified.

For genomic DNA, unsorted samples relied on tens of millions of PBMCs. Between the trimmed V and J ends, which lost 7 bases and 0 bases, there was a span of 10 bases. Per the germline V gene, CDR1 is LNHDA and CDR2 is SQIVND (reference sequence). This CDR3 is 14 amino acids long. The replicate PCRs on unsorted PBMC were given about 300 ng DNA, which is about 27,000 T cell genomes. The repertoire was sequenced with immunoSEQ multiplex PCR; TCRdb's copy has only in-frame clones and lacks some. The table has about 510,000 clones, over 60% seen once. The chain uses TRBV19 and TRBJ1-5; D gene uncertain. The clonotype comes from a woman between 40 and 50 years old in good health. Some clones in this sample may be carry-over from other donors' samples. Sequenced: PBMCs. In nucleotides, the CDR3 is TGTGCCAGTACCAAGAGGGATAGCAATCAGCCCCAGCATTTT. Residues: CASTKRDSNQPQHF. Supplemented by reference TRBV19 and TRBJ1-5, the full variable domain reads DGGITQSPKYLFRKEGQNVTLSCEQNLNHDAMYWYRQDPGQGLRLIYYSQIVNDFQKGDIAEGYSVSREKKESFPLTVTSAQKNPTAFYLCASTKRDSNQPQHFGDGTRLSIL.